The rows below give T cell receptor beta chains drawn from one sample of a study of blood T cell repertoires in COVID-19. Measured with immunoSEQ multiplex PCR; TCRdb has only the in-frame clones, and not every one. The sample includes about 200,000 clones, approximately 81% of them seen just once. The source material was PBMCs or T cells enriched from blood (not recorded which). The origin of the receptors is a woman aged 50 to 60 with acute COVID-19. The CDR3 runs from the conserved cysteine through the conserved F or W. Each record gives: V gene, D gene, clone size, J gene, CDR3 protein, CDR3 DNA. D genes are given only for firm matches. Clone size is not always given. Where it is, it says once, few, many or a class for expanded clones.

V: TRBV5-1; D: TRBD1; size: NA; J: TRBJ2-7; CDR3: CASSLGDRVDEQYF; DNA: TGCGCCAGCAGCTTGGGGGACAGGGTAGACGAGCAGTACTTC
V: TRBV10-3; D: NA; size: NA; J: TRBJ1-4; CDR3: CAISESGKDEKLFF; DNA: TGTGCCATCAGTGAATCGGGGAAGGATGAAAAACTGTTTTTT
V: TRBV30; D: TRBD1; size: once; J: TRBJ1-5; CDR3: CAWSLRTGDYSNQPQHF; DNA: TGTGCCTGGAGTCTAAGGACAGGCGATTATAGCAATCAGCCCCAGCATTTT
V: TRBV4-1; D: NA; size: NA; J: TRBJ2-3; CDR3: CASSQEWASQSTNTQYF; DNA: TGCGCCAGCAGCCAGGAGTGGGCTAGCCAATCCACGAATACGCAGTATTTT
V: TRBV6-4; D: TRBD2; size: NA; J: TRBJ2-3; CDR3: CASSELAGSTDTQYF; DNA: TGTGCCAGCAGTGAGCTAGCGGGAAGCACAGATACGCAGTATTTT
V: TRBV28; D: NA; size: NA; J: TRBJ2-5; CDR3: CASSLGGTQETQYF; DNA: TGTGCCAGCAGTTTAGGAGGGACCCAAGAGACCCAGTACTTC
V: TRBV7-2; D: NA; size: few; J: TRBJ1-5; CDR3: CASSSSPLNQPQHF; DNA: TGTGCCAGCAGCTCTTCTCCGCTAAATCAGCCCCAGCATTTT
V: TRBV15; D: NA; size: once; J: TRBJ2-5; CDR3: CATSRDKGFGGGTQYF; DNA: TGTGCCACCAGCAGAGATAAGGGGTTCGGGGGTGGGACCCAGTACTTC
V: TRBV9; D: NA; size: NA; J: TRBJ2-2; CDR3: CASSVLDINTGELFF; DNA: TGTGCCAGCAGCGTATTGGACATCAACACCGGGGAGCTGTTTTTT
V: TRBV12-3/TRBV12-4; D: NA; size: NA; J: TRBJ1-1; CDR3: CASSLSKGLEAFF; DNA: TGTGCCAGCAGTTTAAGTAAGGGACTTGAAGCTTTCTTT
V: TRBV2; D: TRBD1; size: NA; J: TRBJ2-7; CDR3: CASSGDRARSYEQYF; DNA: TGTGCCAGCAGTGGCGACAGGGCGCGGTCCTACGAGCAGTACTTC
V: TRBV4-3; D: TRBD2; size: once; J: TRBJ2-1; CDR3: CASSKSPLAGEIGTYNEQFF; DNA: TGCGCCAGCAGCAAGTCGCCGCTAGCGGGAGAAATCGGGACCTACAATGAGCAGTTCTTC
V: TRBV7-2; D: NA; size: NA; J: TRBJ2-6; CDR3: CASSPGGGPGANVLTF; DNA: TGTGCCAGCAGCCCTGGTGGGGGCCCTGGGGCCAACGTCCTGACTTTC
V: TRBV7-8; D: TRBD2; size: once; J: TRBJ2-2; CDR3: CASSFGKLAGGGELFF; DNA: TGTGCCAGCAGCTTTGGGAAACTAGCGGGAGGCGGGGAGCTGTTTTTT
V: TRBV4-3; D: NA; size: NA; J: TRBJ1-1; CDR3: CASSQSYMNTEAFF; DNA: TGCGCCAGCAGCCAATCATACATGAACACTGAAGCTTTCTTT
V: TRBV24-1; D: TRBD2; size: NA; J: TRBJ2-1; CDR3: CATSDTSHGGSSTDEQFF; DNA: TGTGCCACCAGTGACACATCCCATGGCGGGAGTTCAACCGATGAGCAGTTCTTC
V: TRBV7-9; D: NA; size: NA; J: TRBJ1-3; CDR3: CASSFAGQGGNTIYF; DNA: TGTGCCAGCAGCTTCGCAGGCCAGGGAGGAAACACCATATATTTT
V: TRBV9; D: NA; size: NA; J: TRBJ1-6; CDR3: CASSVGLMEGSPLHF; DNA: TGTGCCAGCAGCGTCGGACTAATGGAGGGGTCACCCCTCCACTTT
V: TRBV29-1; D: TRBD1; size: NA; J: TRBJ2-3; CDR3: CSVGPPTGGTDTQYF; DNA: TGCAGCGTTGGACCCCCGACAGGGGGCACAGATACGCAGTATTTT
V: TRBV3-1/TRBV3-2; D: TRBD2; size: once; J: TRBJ2-3; CDR3: CASSQDTLAGGRDTQYF; DNA: TGTGCCAGCAGCCAAGATACCCTAGCGGGGGGGCGTGATACGCAGTATTTT
V: TRBV7-9; D: TRBD1; size: NA; J: TRBJ1-4; CDR3: CASSLPRQGDEKLFF; DNA: TGTGCCAGCAGCTTACCCCGGCAGGGGGACGAAAAACTGTTTTTT
V: TRBV28; D: TRBD2; size: many; J: TRBJ2-3; CDR3: CASSLLAGGPNTQYF; DNA: TGTGCCAGCAGCCTACTAGCGGGAGGGCCCAATACGCAGTATTTT
V: TRBV28; D: NA; size: NA; J: TRBJ1-1; CDR3: CASTVNTEAFF; DNA: TGTGCCAGCACCGTAAACACTGAAGCTTTCTTT
V: TRBV4-3; D: NA; size: NA; J: TRBJ2-7; CDR3: CASSQAAGLVVEQYF; DNA: TGCGCCAGCAGCCAAGCGGCAGGTCTGGTTGTCGAGCAGTACTTC
V: TRBV28; D: TRBD2; size: NA; J: TRBJ2-3; CDR3: CASSLEGRRGRTSGKYTDTQYF; DNA: TGTGCCAGCAGTTTAGAGGGTAGGAGGGGCCGGACTAGCGGGAAATACACAGATACGCAGTATTTT
V: TRBV18; D: TRBD1; size: NA; J: TRBJ1-5; CDR3: CASSPLRQGATYSNQPQHF; DNA: TGTGCCAGCTCACCACTTAGACAGGGGGCGACTTATAGCAATCAGCCCCAGCATTTT
V: TRBV27; D: TRBD2; size: few; J: TRBJ2-3; CDR3: CASSLLKRDLTTDTQYF; DNA: TGTGCCAGCAGTTTATTAAAGCGGGATTTAACCACAGATACGCAGTATTTT
V: TRBV6-1; D: TRBD1; size: NA; J: TRBJ1-2; CDR3: CASSEPGQGPYGYTF; DNA: TGTGCCAGCAGTGAGCCGGGACAGGGGCCATATGGCTACACCTTC
V: TRBV7-9; D: TRBD1; size: NA; J: TRBJ1-1; CDR3: CASSSGQGWTEAFF; DNA: TGTGCCAGCAGCTCCGGACAGGGATGGACTGAAGCTTTCTTT
V: TRBV19; D: TRBD2; size: NA; J: TRBJ2-7; CDR3: CASTSTVGGFEQYF; DNA: TGTGCCAGTACCTCAACAGTCGGGGGGTTCGAGCAGTACTTC
V: TRBV29-1; D: NA; size: NA; J: TRBJ2-7; CDR3: CSVLGGAREQYF; DNA: TGCAGCGTTCTAGGGGGGGCGCGGGAGCAGTACTTC
V: TRBV5-1; D: TRBD1; size: NA; J: TRBJ2-5; CDR3: CASSLGRVGTAQETQYF; DNA: TGCGCCAGCAGCTTGGGGAGAGTTGGGACAGCGCAAGAGACCCAGTACTTC
V: TRBV27; D: TRBD2; size: NA; J: TRBJ2-2; CDR3: CASSSPSAGGAGELFF; DNA: TGTGCCAGCAGTTCCCCTTCAGCGGGAGGGGCCGGGGAGCTGTTTTTT
V: TRBV12-3/TRBV12-4; D: NA; size: NA; J: TRBJ1-2; CDR3: CASSFGGGGYTF; DNA: TGTGCCAGCAGTTTTGGGGGGGGTGGCTACACCTTC
V: TRBV5-1; D: NA; size: few; J: TRBJ2-6; CDR3: CASSPYSGANVLTF; DNA: TGCGCCAGCAGCCCTTACTCTGGGGCCAACGTCCTGACTTTC
V: TRBV19; D: TRBD1; size: NA; J: TRBJ2-2; CDR3: CASRPGQGLSGELFF; DNA: TGTGCCAGTAGACCGGGACAGGGGTTATCCGGGGAGCTGTTTTTT
V: TRBV3-1/TRBV3-2; D: NA; size: once; J: TRBJ1-6; CDR3: CASSQGGADNSPLHF; DNA: TGTGCCAGCAGCCAAGGGGGCGCAGATAATTCACCCCTCCACTTT
V: TRBV4-3; D: NA; size: few; J: TRBJ1-2; CDR3: CASSRQSRQAIGTRGYTF; DNA: TGCGCCAGCAGCCGACAGTCCCGTCAGGCCATAGGGACTCGCGGCTACACCTTC
V: TRBV29-1; D: NA; size: NA; J: TRBJ1-2; CDR3: CSVEGGRGGYTF; DNA: TGCAGCGTTGAAGGAGGCAGGGGTGGCTACACCTTC
V: TRBV20-1; D: TRBD1; size: once; J: TRBJ2-7; CDR3: CSASELDRGVYEQYF; DNA: TGCAGTGCTAGTGAACTGGACAGGGGAGTCTACGAGCAGTACTTC
V: TRBV20-1; D: TRBD1; size: NA; J: TRBJ1-2; CDR3: CSASVSSWTGANYGYTF; DNA: TGCAGTGCTAGTGTCAGTTCATGGACAGGGGCCAACTATGGCTACACCTTC
V: TRBV7-2; D: NA; size: few; J: TRBJ1-6; CDR3: CASSYNGEGRSPLHF; DNA: TGTGCCAGCAGCTACAACGGGGAAGGGCGATCACCCCTCCACTTT
V: TRBV18; D: NA; size: few; J: TRBJ2-5; CDR3: CASSPPIGTSQETQYF; DNA: TGTGCCAGCTCACCACCTATCGGGACAAGCCAAGAGACCCAGTACTTC
V: TRBV5-8; D: NA; size: few; J: TRBJ1-3; CDR3: CASSLTGVSGNTIYF; DNA: TGTGCCAGCAGCTTGACCGGGGTCTCTGGAAACACCATATATTTT
V: TRBV18; D: TRBD1; size: NA; J: TRBJ1-2; CDR3: CASSQQGANYGYTF; DNA: TGTGCCAGCTCACAACAGGGGGCCAACTATGGCTACACCTTC
V: TRBV9; D: TRBD1; size: NA; J: TRBJ1-1; CDR3: CASSVTGVTEAFF; DNA: TGTGCCAGCAGCGTTACAGGGGTCACTGAAGCTTTCTTT
V: TRBV19; D: TRBD1; size: NA; J: TRBJ1-5; CDR3: CASSRGQGRSNQPQHF; DNA: TGTGCCAGTAGTCGTGGACAGGGTCGGAGCAATCAGCCCCAGCATTTT
V: TRBV27; D: TRBD1; size: NA; J: TRBJ2-7; CDR3: CASQRTGVYEQYF; DNA: TGTGCCAGCCAACGGACAGGGGTCTACGAGCAGTACTTC
V: TRBV19; D: TRBD1; size: few; J: TRBJ1-4; CDR3: CASSPGTGIREKLFF; DNA: TGTGCCAGCAGTCCCGGGACAGGGATTCGTGAAAAACTGTTTTTT
V: TRBV24-1; D: NA; size: once; J: TRBJ2-2; CDR3: CATSDGWNGRELFF; DNA: TGTGCCACCAGTGATGGTTGGAATGGGCGGGAGCTGTTTTTT
V: TRBV9; D: TRBD1; size: NA; J: TRBJ2-5; CDR3: CASGRQGAKETQYF; DNA: TGTGCCAGCGGGAGACAGGGGGCGAAAGAGACCCAGTACTTC
V: TRBV5-1; D: NA; size: NA; J: TRBJ2-3; CDR3: CASTLGGDKVTQYF; DNA: TGCGCCAGCACCCTCGGAGGGGATAAGGTTACGCAGTATTTT
V: TRBV7-8; D: TRBD2; size: NA; J: TRBJ2-2; CDR3: CASSGTTAGTGELFF; DNA: TGTGCCAGCAGCGGAACGACAGCGGGGACCGGGGAGCTGTTTTTT
V: TRBV28; D: TRBD1; size: NA; J: TRBJ1-2; CDR3: CASSDIDRGWYGYTF; DNA: TGTGCCAGCAGTGATATTGACAGGGGATGGTACGGCTACACCTTC
V: TRBV7-9; D: NA; size: once; J: TRBJ1-1; CDR3: CASSYGRENTEAFF; DNA: TGTGCCAGCAGCTACGGACGGGAGAACACTGAAGCTTTCTTT
V: TRBV29-1; D: NA; size: NA; J: TRBJ2-1; CDR3: CSVEGPWYEQFF; DNA: TGCAGCGTTGAGGGCCCCTGGTATGAGCAGTTCTTC
V: TRBV11-3; D: NA; size: once; J: TRBJ1-1; CDR3: CASSLDYSAGMNTEAFF; DNA: TGTGCCAGCAGCTTAGACTATTCCGCCGGGATGAACACTGAAGCTTTCTTT
V: TRBV7-3; D: TRBD2; size: NA; J: TRBJ2-2; CDR3: CASSLGLAGTGELFF; DNA: TGTGCCAGCAGCTTAGGGCTAGCGGGCACCGGGGAGCTGTTTTTT
V: TRBV24-1; D: NA; size: NA; J: TRBJ2-7; CDR3: CATSDLRATPQYF; DNA: TGTGCCACCAGTGATTTGCGAGCCACCCCGCAGTACTTC